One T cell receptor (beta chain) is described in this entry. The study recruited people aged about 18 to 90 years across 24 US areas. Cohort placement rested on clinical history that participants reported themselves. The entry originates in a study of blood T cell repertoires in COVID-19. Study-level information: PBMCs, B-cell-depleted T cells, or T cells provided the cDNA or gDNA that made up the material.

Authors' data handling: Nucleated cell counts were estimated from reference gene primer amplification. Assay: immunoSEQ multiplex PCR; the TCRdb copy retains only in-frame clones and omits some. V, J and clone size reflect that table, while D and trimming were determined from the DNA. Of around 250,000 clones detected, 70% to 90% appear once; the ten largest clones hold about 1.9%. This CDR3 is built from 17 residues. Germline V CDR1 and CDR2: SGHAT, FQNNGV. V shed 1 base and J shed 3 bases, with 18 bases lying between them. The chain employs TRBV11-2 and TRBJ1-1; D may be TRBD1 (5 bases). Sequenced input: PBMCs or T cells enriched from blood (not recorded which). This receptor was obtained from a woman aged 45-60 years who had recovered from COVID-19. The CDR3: CASSLGRARDTDTEAFF. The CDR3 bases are TGTGCCAGCAGCTTAGGAAGGGCCAGGGATACCGACACTGAAGCTTTCTTT. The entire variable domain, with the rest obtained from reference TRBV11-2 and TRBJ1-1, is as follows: EAGVAQSPRYKIIEKRQSVAFWCNPISGHATLYWYQQILGQGPKLLIQFQNNGVVDDSQLPKDRFSAERLKGVDSTLKIQPAKLEDSAVYLCASSLGRARDTDTEAFFGQGTRLTVV.